The rows below give T cell receptor beta chains drawn from one sample of a study of blood T cell repertoires in COVID-19. Profiling relied on immunoSEQ multiplex PCR, and the TCRdb table lists in-frame clones only, not all of them. The sample holds fewer than 450,000 clones, roughly 90% seen once. The sequencing input was PBMCs or T cells enriched from blood (not recorded which). The receptors were sampled from a woman between 40 and 50 years old with acute COVID-19. The CDR3 runs from the conserved cysteine through the conserved F or W. D genes are given only for firm matches. The size of a clone is reported for some rows only, either as once, few or many, or as a class for expanded clones.

j_call	d_call	clone_size	v_call	cdr3_nt	cdr3_aa
TRBJ2-3	NA	NA	TRBV4-2	TGTGCCAGCAGCCAAGAGGGCAGGACAAGCACAGATACGCAGTATTTT	CASSQEGRTSTDTQYF
TRBJ1-3	NA	NA	TRBV7-9	TGTGCCAGCAGCTTAGAGAGCTTTCTCAACTCTGGAAACACCATATATTTT	CASSLESFLNSGNTIYF
TRBJ2-1	TRBD2	NA	TRBV3-1/TRBV3-2	TGTGCCAGCTCTTTACTGCAGCGGGGCGATGAGCAGTTCTTC	CASSLLQRGDEQFF
TRBJ2-2	NA	NA	TRBV10-1	TGCGCCAGCAGTGGCTATTTCGGCGGGGAGCTGTTTTTT	CASSGYFGGELFF
TRBJ1-5	TRBD1	NA	TRBV6-1	TGTGCCAGCAGTGAGAAGAAATACAGGGGGCTGAGCAATCAGCCCCAGCATTTT	CASSEKKYRGLSNQPQHF
TRBJ2-3	NA	NA	TRBV30	TGTGCCTGGAGCCCTCGAAAACTTGGGCAGTATTTT	CAWSPRKLGQYF
TRBJ2-7	TRBD1	NA	TRBV6-2/TRBV6-3	TGTGCCAGCAGTTACCGGGGACAGGGATCCTACGAGCAGTACTTC	CASSYRGQGSYEQYF
TRBJ1-1	NA	NA	TRBV5-1	TGCGCCAGCAGAGGAGGGGACGGACGGACCACTGAAGCTTTCTTT	CASRGGDGRTTEAFF
TRBJ2-7	NA	NA	TRBV6-4	TGTGCCAGCAGTGACTCTCCGGGGTACGAGCAGTACTTC	CASSDSPGYEQYF
TRBJ2-2	TRBD2	NA	TRBV5-1	TGCGCCAGCAGCTTGGTACTAGCGGGAACCACCGGGGAGCTGTTTTTT	CASSLVLAGTTGELFF
TRBJ2-3	TRBD2	once	TRBV10-2	TGCGCCAGCAGAAGGGACTACCTCACAGATACGCAGTATTTT	CASRRDYLTDTQYF
TRBJ2-2	TRBD1	NA	TRBV27	TGTGCCAGCAGTTCATATCCGGGACAGGGTATGACCGGGGAGCTGTTTTTT	CASSSYPGQGMTGELFF
TRBJ2-3	TRBD2	NA	TRBV5-1	TGCGCCAGCAGCTTACTACCGCAGTCGGCGGGGGGCTCAGATACGCAGTATTTT	CASSLLPQSAGGSDTQYF
TRBJ1-1	TRBD1	NA	TRBV10-3	TGTGCCAACCGGGACAGGGAGAACACTGAAGCTTTCTTT	CANRDRENTEAFF
TRBJ1-2	NA	NA	TRBV12-3/TRBV12-4	TGTGCCAGCATGACCGGGGGTGGCTACACCTTC	CASMTGGGYTF
TRBJ1-3	NA	few	TRBV5-1	TGCGCCAGCAGCTTAACAGGGGGAAACACCATATATTTT	CASSLTGGNTIYF
TRBJ1-4	TRBD1	NA	TRBV15	TGTGCCACCAGCAGGGACAGGAGGGGTAATAATGAAAAACTGTTTTTT	CATSRDRRGNNEKLFF
TRBJ2-1	NA	NA	TRBV10-2	TGCGCCAGCAGTGATACTAATCTCCCTTCGAATGAGCAGTTCTTC	CASSDTNLPSNEQFF
TRBJ1-5	TRBD1	NA	TRBV24-1	TGTGCCACCAGTGGACAGGGAGGTCAGCCCCAGCATTTT	CATSGQGGQPQHF
TRBJ2-3	NA	NA	TRBV27	TGTGCCAGCAGTTCGTATGGAGGGCGCGATACGCAGTATTTT	CASSSYGGRDTQYF
TRBJ2-7	NA	NA	TRBV25-1	TGTGCCAGCAGTGAATTTAGGGGTTCCGCCTACGAGCAGTACTTC	CASSEFRGSAYEQYF
TRBJ1-5	TRBD1	NA	TRBV15	TGTGCCACCAGCCCCGAAGGACAGGGGAATCAGCCCCAGCATTTT	CATSPEGQGNQPQHF